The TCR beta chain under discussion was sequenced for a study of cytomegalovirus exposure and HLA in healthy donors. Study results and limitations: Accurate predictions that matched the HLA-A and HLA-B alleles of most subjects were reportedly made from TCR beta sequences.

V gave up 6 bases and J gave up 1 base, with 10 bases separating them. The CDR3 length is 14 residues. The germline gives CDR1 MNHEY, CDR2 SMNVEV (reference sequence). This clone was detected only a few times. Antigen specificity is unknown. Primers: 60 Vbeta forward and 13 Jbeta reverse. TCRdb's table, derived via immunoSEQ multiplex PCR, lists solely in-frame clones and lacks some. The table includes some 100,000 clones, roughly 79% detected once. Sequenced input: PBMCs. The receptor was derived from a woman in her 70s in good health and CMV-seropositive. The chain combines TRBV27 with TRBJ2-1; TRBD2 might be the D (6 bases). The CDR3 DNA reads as TGTGCCAGCAGGCCCGGGGGATCCTACAATGAGCAGTTCTTC. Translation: CASRPGGSYNEQFF.